The 29 T cell receptor beta chains below were found in one sample sequenced in a study of T cell responses to AZD1222 COVID-19 vaccine. TCRdb's table, derived via immunoSEQ multiplex PCR, lists solely in-frame clones and lacks some. The repertoire includes 120,000 to 150,000 clones, about 92% of them detected once, and 1.5% to 2% sits in the top ten. This sample comprised peripheral blood, obtained on day 0 of AZD1222 vaccination. These receptor sequences come from an adult in good health.

The CDR3, as DNA: TGTGCCAGCAGCTTAGCTGGGAACTATGGCTACACCTTC. Translating gives CASSLAGNYGYTF. The chain joins TRBV7-9 to TRBJ1-2, with D unclear. Deletions cut 0 bases from V and 2 bases from J, with 4 bases between. The CDR3 runs to 13 residues. Germline values: CDR1 SEHNR, CDR2 FQNEAQ (reference sequence).

The chain joins TRBV2 to TRBJ1-6; 7 nucleotides align to TRBD1. Germline V gene sequence: CDR1 SNHLY, CDR2 FYNNEI. Unmatched junction bases numbered 9, after V lost 6 bases and J lost 4 bases. CDR3 length: 16 amino acids. This CDR3 reads CASSPLPGQYNSPLHF. In DNA form, the CDR3 reads TGTGCCAGCAGCCCGCTTCCGGGACAGTATAATTCACCCCTCCACTTT.

The rearrangement links TRBV15 to TRBJ2-6; TRBD2 might be the D (6 bases). The CDR3 loop spans 18 amino acids. The germline V and J ends were trimmed by 5 bases and 0 bases, with 17 bases remaining between them. Looked up from germline, CDR1 is LNHNV and CDR2 is YYDKDF (reference sequence). CDR3 nucleotide sequence: TGTGCCACCAGCGTGGGGGGAAGCTTTAACTCTGGGGCCAACGTCCTGACTTTC. This encodes CATSVGGSFNSGANVLTF.

The chain joins TRBV19 to TRBJ1-2; no firm D call. The V gene lost 2 bases and the J gene lost 3 bases, with 10 bases spanning the gap. The CDR3 has 14 amino acids. Germline V gene lookup returns CDR1 LNHDA and CDR2 SQIVND (reference sequence). The CDR3 coding sequence is TGTGCCAGTAGTATACAGGCGGCCTACTATGGCTACACCTTC. It yields the protein CASSIQAAYYGYTF.

The V gene is TRBV30, the J gene TRBJ2-3, with TRBD2 as a possible D gene (6 bases). Germline V CDR1 and CDR2: GTSNPN, SVGIG (reference sequence). This CDR3 contains 13 residues. The V and J ends lost 2 bases and 5 bases respectively, with 11 bases between them. The CDR3 sequence is CAWSQPGGDTQYF. The DNA of the CDR3 is TGTGCCTGGAGTCAACCCGGGGGAGATACGCAGTATTTT.

The chain carries TRBV4-1 and TRBJ2-4; D tentatively fits TRBD1 or TRBD2 (7 bases each). Trimming stripped 4 bases from V and 6 bases from J, with 28 bases between. Germline CDR1 MGHRA, CDR2 YSYEKL. The CDR3 totals 19 residues. Here the CDR3 reads CASSPRDPTGEGSGNIQYF. The CDR3 region has the DNA TGCGCCAGCAGCCCCCGAGACCCTACAGGGGAGGGTTCGGGAAACATTCAGTACTTC.

V usage is TRBV14 and J usage is TRBJ2-1; D not certain. V lost 1 base and J lost 0, with 10 bases in between. Germline CDR1 SGHDN, CDR2 FVKESK. CDR3 length equals 16 residues. As DNA, the CDR3 is TGTGCCAGCAGCCAAGCGGCTCTAAGCTCCTACAATGAGCAGTTCTTC. The encoded protein is CASSQAALSSYNEQFF.

The chain carries TRBV5-1 and TRBJ1-2; 7 bases agree with TRBD1. The germline CDR1 and CDR2 sequences are SGHRS and YFSETQ. This CDR3 comprises 12 residues. J lost 8 bases, V lost 2 bases, and 3 bases had no gene match. Here the CDR3 reads CASSFTGVGYTF. CDR3 bases: TGCGCCAGCAGCTTCACAGGGGTGGGCTACACCTTC. Complete variable domain (other parts from reference TRBV5-1 and TRBJ1-2): KAGVTQTPRYLIKTRGQQVTLSCSPISGHRSVSWYQQTPGQGLQFLFEYFSETQRNKGNFPGRFSGRQFSNSRSEMNVSTLELGDSALYLCASSFTGVGYTFGSGTRLTVV.

The count of this clone is one. V gene TRBV7-8 combines with J gene TRBJ1-2; 11 nucleotides align to TRBD1. The CDR3 has 15 amino acids. Germline V gene sequence: CDR1 SGHVS, CDR2 FQNEAQ. V lost 1 base and J lost 4; bases outside the gene matches: 2. The CDR3: CASSLGTGGAYGYTF. CDR3 nucleotides: TGTGCCAGCAGCTTAGGGACAGGGGGCGCCTATGGCTACACCTTC.

V is TRBV10-3 and J is TRBJ2-1, with TRBD2 matching 7 bases. The CDR3 loop spans 15 amino acids. After removal of 10 bases from V and 3 bases from J, the junction contained 12 bases not matched to a gene. Per germline, CDR1 ENHRY and CDR2 SYGVKD. The CDR3 protein is CASSSSSGSYNEQFF. CDR3 nucleotides: TGTGCCAGTTCGTCTTCTAGCGGAAGCTACAATGAGCAGTTCTTC.

The rearrangement joins TRBV20-1 to TRBJ1-5; D remains unclear. The CDR3 is 13 amino acids. CDR1 and CDR2 (germline): DFQATT, SNEGSKA (reference sequence). V shed 3 bases and J shed 4 bases, with 10 bases lying between them. The CDR3 region has the DNA TGCAGTGCTAGTCGAGGAGGGAATCAGCCCCAGCATTTT. Encoded protein: CSASRGGNQPQHF.

This chain uses TRBV5-1 with TRBJ1-5; D not resolved. CDR3 size: 15 residues. Germline V gene data show CDR1 as SGHRS and CDR2 as YFSETQ. V dropped 0 bases and J dropped 0 bases, with 7 bases sitting between them. CDR3 sequence: CASSLVGDSNQPQHF. The CDR3 DNA follows: TGCGCCAGCAGCTTGGTGGGTGATAGCAATCAGCCCCAGCATTTT. Variable domain in full (rest from reference TRBV5-1 and TRBJ1-5): KAGVTQTPRYLIKTRGQQVTLSCSPISGHRSVSWYQQTPGQGLQFLFEYFSETQRNKGNFPGRFSGRQFSNSRSEMNVSTLELGDSALYLCASSLVGDSNQPQHFGDGTRLSIL.

In this sample, this clone turned up many times. V and J are TRBV27 and TRBJ2-1; TRBD2 agrees at 9 bases. J was trimmed by 2 bases and V by 5 bases; bases with no gene match: 4. Germline CDR1 reads MNHEY; CDR2 reads SMNVEV (reference sequence). CDR3 size: 15 residues. CDR3 region: CASSQTSGAYNEQFF. The DNA of the CDR3 is TGTGCCAGCAGTCAGACTAGCGGAGCCTACAATGAGCAGTTCTTC.

The rearrangement uses TRBV18 and TRBJ2-7; TRBD1 agrees at 10 bases. This CDR3 region has 16 residues. Trimming cost V 2 bases and J 9 bases; bases outside gene matches: 13. Germline V gives CDR1 KGHSH, CDR2 LQKENI. The CDR3 protein is CASSPTLGTGAKVQYF. For the CDR3, the DNA is TGTGCCAGCTCACCAACTCTGGGGACAGGGGCGAAGGTGCAGTACTTC.

This clone showed up just once. This sequence joins TRBV6-6 and TRBJ1-1; D may be TRBD1 (5 bases). The CDR3 extends over 13 amino acids. Between the trimmed V and J ends, which lost 2 bases and 4 bases, there was a span of 8 bases. From germline, CDR1 is MNHNY and CDR2 SVGAGI (reference sequence). CDR3 amino acids: CASSYGGTTEAFF. CDR3 bases: TGTGCCAGCAGTTACGGCGGGACCACTGAAGCTTTCTTT.

The chain has TRBV4-1 and TRBJ1-3; 11 nucleotides align to TRBD1. The V segment lost 0 bases and the J segment 0 bases; nucleotides outside the gene matches: 7. The CDR3 contains 19 residues. Germline V gene sequence: CDR1 MGHRA, CDR2 YSYEKL. The CDR3 reads CASSQDPDRGPISGNTIYF. CDR3 nucleotides: TGCGCCAGCAGCCAAGATCCGGACAGGGGGCCAATCTCTGGAAACACCATATATTTT.

This chain uses TRBV14 with TRBJ2-2, with TRBD2 matching 10 bases. This CDR3 is 15 amino acids long. The V segment lost 4 bases and the J segment 5 bases; nucleotides outside the gene matches: 4. Germline-derived CDR1 and CDR2 are SGHDN and FVKESK. The CDR3 coding sequence is TGTGCCAGCAGCCGCCTACTAGCGGGGACCGGGGAGCTGTTTTTT. It encodes CASSRLLAGTGELFF.

This clone appeared a single time. This sequence joins TRBV12-3 or TRBV12-4 and TRBJ1-6, with a tentative D call TRBD1 (6 bases). V was pared by 3 bases and J by 9 bases, with 9 bases between. This CDR3 contains 13 residues. For the CDR3, the DNA is TGTGCCAGCAGTTTGGGGGCCGGTTCACCCCTCCACTTT. Translation gives CASSLGAGSPLHF.

The V call is TRBV5-5, the J call TRBJ2-1, with 12 bases matching TRBD1. This CDR3 comprises 16 residues. V was pared by 4 bases and J by 8 bases, with 10 bases of the junction left unmatched. Germline lookup yields CDR1 SGHKS and CDR2 YYEKEE (reference sequence). Here the CDR3 reads CASSAGTGGRGYEQFF. The DNA for the CDR3 is TGTGCCAGCAGCGCCGGGACAGGGGGCCGGGGTTATGAGCAGTTCTTC.

This clone was counted many times. This chain connects TRBV19 to TRBJ1-1; perhaps TRBD1 as D (5 bases). The length of the CDR3 is 12 residues. Trimming took off 6 bases at V and 7 bases at J, with 12 bases between the two ends. Germline CDR1 and CDR2: LNHDA and SQIVND (reference sequence). The CDR3 DNA sequence: TGTGCCAGTAGGGATCGACAGAATGAAGCTTTCTTT. Its protein is CASRDRQNEAFF.

Concerning this clone: Within the sample, other DNA sequences also encode this same CDR3. The J gene is TRBJ2-7, the V gene TRBV5-1; 10 nucleotides agree with TRBD1. Looked up from germline, CDR1 is SGHRS and CDR2 is YFSETQ. CDR3 length equals 15 residues. The V and J ends lost 0 bases and 1 base, in that order; junction bases with no gene match: 1. CDR3 DNA sequence: TGCGCCAGCAGCTTGGGGACAGGGGGGTCCTACGAGCAGTACTTC. It yields the protein CASSLGTGGSYEQYF.

This chain joins TRBV7-9 and TRBJ2-5, with 8 bases fitting TRBD2. Germline trimming cut 11 bases from V and 1 base from J; bases unmatched to any gene: 12. There are 15 residues in the CDR3. Germline V gene data show CDR1 as SEHNR and CDR2 as FQNEAQ (reference sequence). This CDR3 reads CAGGEAGGLQETQYF. The DNA of the CDR3 is TGTGCCGGGGGCGAGGCGGGGGGCCTCCAAGAGACCCAGTACTTC.

The J gene is TRBJ1-6, the V gene TRBV9; TRBD1 matches at 10 bases. In germline, CDR1 is SGDLS, CDR2 YYNGEE. The CDR3 runs to 16 residues. With 3 bases clipped from V and 6 bases from J, the junction kept 6 bases outside the gene matches. The CDR3 reads CASSAYRDRGNSPLHF. CDR3 nucleotide sequence: TGTGCCAGCAGCGCATACCGGGACAGGGGTAATTCACCCCTCCACTTT.

This clone was observed a handful of times. The rearrangement uses TRBV11-1 and TRBJ2-5, with D uncertain. The V gene's germline CDR1 is SGHAT and CDR2 FQDESV (reference sequence). V was shortened by 10 bases and J by 1 base, with 7 bases between the two germline ends. The CDR3 extends over 11 amino acids. The CDR3 DNA follows: TGTGCCACCGGAGTCCAAGAGACCCAGTACTTC. It codes for CATGVQETQYF. The full variable domain, completed using reference TRBV11-1 and TRBJ2-5, is EAEVAQSPRYKITEKSQAVAFWCDPISGHATLYWYRQILGQGPELLVQFQDESVVDDSQLPKDRFSAERLKGVDSTLKIQPAELGDSAMYLCATGVQETQYFGPGTRLLVL.

The chain recombines TRBV15 with TRBJ2-1; D is tentatively TRBD1 or TRBD2 (5 bases each). Germline-derived CDR1 and CDR2 are LNHNV and YYDKDF (reference sequence). The V end lost 7 bases, the J end lost 7 bases, and 23 bases lay between the germline ends. The CDR3 totals 16 residues. CDR3 coding DNA: TGTGCCACCAAAAAGAGGGAGTCGGGACCAAGAAATGAGCAGTTCTTC. Amino acid sequence: CATKKRESGPRNEQFF. Full variable domain (outside the CDR3, taken from reference TRBV15 and TRBJ2-1): DAMVIQNPRYQVTQFGKPVTLSCSQTLNHNVMYWYQQKSSQAPKLLFHYYDKDFNNEADTPDNFQSRRPNTSFCFLDIRSPGLGDTAMYLCATKKRESGPRNEQFFGPGTRLTVL.

The J gene is TRBJ2-7, the V gene TRBV4-1; 8 bases agree with TRBD1. The junction had 5 bases not matched to a gene; V was cut back by 1 base and J by 3 bases. The CDR3 contains 15 residues. Per germline, CDR1 MGHRA and CDR2 YSYEKL. The CDR3 loop reads CASSQAHGQGYEQYF. The CDR3 DNA is TGCGCCAGCAGCCAAGCTCATGGACAGGGCTACGAGCAGTACTTC.

The V call is TRBV19, the J call TRBJ1-4; 7 bases fit TRBD1. V lost 7 bases to trimming and J lost 8 bases; unmatched junction nucleotides: 10. CDR1 and CDR2 (germline): LNHDA, SQIVND (reference sequence). CDR3 size: 14 residues. CDR3 sequence: CASTLTNRGEKLFF. CDR3 nucleotides: TGTGCCAGTACCCTAACGAACAGGGGAGAAAAACTGTTTTTT.

This clone was recorded a few times. This sequence joins TRBV5-1 and TRBJ2-7; 10 bases agree with TRBD2. The germline V gene has CDR1 SGHRS and CDR2 YFSETQ. This CDR3 has 14 amino acids. V shed 6 bases and J 6 bases; nucleotides not matched to a gene: 9. This chain's CDR3 is CASTSLAGVSEQYF. The CDR3 nucleotides are TGCGCCAGCACCTCCCTAGCGGGAGTGAGCGAGCAGTACTTC.

The gene calls are TRBV7-8 and TRBJ1-2, with unresolved D. V lost 2 bases and J lost 8, with 15 bases in between. Germline V gene sequence: CDR1 SGHVS, CDR2 FQNEAQ. The CDR3 sequence is 14 residues long. The CDR3 DNA is TGTGCCAGCAGCTTATCCGCGGGAGGTGCGGGCTACACCTTC. This sequence encodes CASSLSAGGAGYTF.